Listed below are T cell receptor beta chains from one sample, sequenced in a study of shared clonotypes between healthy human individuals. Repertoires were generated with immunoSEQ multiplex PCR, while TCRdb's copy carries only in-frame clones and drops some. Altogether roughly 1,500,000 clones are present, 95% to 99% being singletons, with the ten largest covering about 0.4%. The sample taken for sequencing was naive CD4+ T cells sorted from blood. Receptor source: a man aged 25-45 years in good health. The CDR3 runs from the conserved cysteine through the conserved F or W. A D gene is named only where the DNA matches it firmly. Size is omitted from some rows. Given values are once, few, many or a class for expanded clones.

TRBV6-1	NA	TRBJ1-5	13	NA	TGTGCCAGCAGTGACAGGGACCTGGGGCCCCAGCATTTT	CASSDRDLGPQHF
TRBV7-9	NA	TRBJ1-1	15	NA	TGTGCCAGCAGCTTAACAGACGCCTTAACAAATGGAGCTTTCTTT	CASSLTDALTNGAFF
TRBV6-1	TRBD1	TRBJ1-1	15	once	TGTGCCAGCAGTAAGCTCGCCAGGGGGCTTACTGAAGCTTTCTTT	CASSKLARGLTEAFF
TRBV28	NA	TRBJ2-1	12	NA	TGTGCCAGCGGTGCGGGCTACAATGAGCAGTTCTTC	CASGAGYNEQFF
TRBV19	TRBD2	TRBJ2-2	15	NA	TGTGCCAGTAGTATTTTAGCGGGAGGCGCCGGGGAGCTGTTTTTT	CASSILAGGAGELFF
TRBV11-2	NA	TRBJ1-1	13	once	TGTGCCAGCAGCTATAAAGACAACACTGAAGCTTTCTTT	CASSYKDNTEAFF
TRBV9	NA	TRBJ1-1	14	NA	TGTGCCAGCAGCGTAGCATGGGGGAGAACTGAAGCTTTCTTT	CASSVAWGRTEAFF
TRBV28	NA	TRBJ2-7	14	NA	TGTGCCAGCAGTTTTTTGGGGCAAAACTACGAGCAGTACTTC	CASSFLGQNYEQYF
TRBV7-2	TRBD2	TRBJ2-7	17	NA	TGTGCCAGCAGCTTAGGGGCTAGCGGGAGACTATCCGGCGAGCAGTACTTC	CASSLGASGRLSGEQYF
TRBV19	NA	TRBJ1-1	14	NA	TGTGCCAGTAGTATAGCAGGGCTGAACACTGAAGCTTTCTTT	CASSIAGLNTEAFF
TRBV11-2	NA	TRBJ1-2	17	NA	TGTGCCAGCAGCTTAGTTCAGGGGAAATCTCCTAACTATGGCTACACCTTC	CASSLVQGKSPNYGYTF
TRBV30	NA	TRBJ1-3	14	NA	TGTGCCTGGAACTACCGCCGGGGGGGAAACACCATATATTTT	CAWNYRRGGNTIYF
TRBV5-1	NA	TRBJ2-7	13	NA	TGCGCCAGCAGTTCGGGTCTTCCCGACGAGCAGTACTTC	CASSSGLPDEQYF
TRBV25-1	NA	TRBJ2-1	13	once	TGTGCCAGCAGTGTCATTTTCGGCAATGAGCAGTTCTTC	CASSVIFGNEQFF
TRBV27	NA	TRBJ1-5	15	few	TGTGCCAGCAGTTTACTGGTAGGGGGCAATCAGCCCCAGCATTTT	CASSLLVGGNQPQHF
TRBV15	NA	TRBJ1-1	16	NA	TGTGCCACCAGCAGGGGCCTTTTGGGGGCACGCTCTGAAGCTTTCTTT	CATSRGLLGARSEAFF
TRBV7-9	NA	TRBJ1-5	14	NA	TGTGCCAGCAGCTTAGACACACTCAATCAGCCCCAGCATTTT	CASSLDTLNQPQHF
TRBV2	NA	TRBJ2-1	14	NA	TGTGCCAGCAGTGATCAGGGGATCTACAATGAGCAGTTCTTC	CASSDQGIYNEQFF
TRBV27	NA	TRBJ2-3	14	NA	TGTGCCAGCAGACCCGGACTACGCACAGATACGCAGTATTTT	CASRPGLRTDTQYF
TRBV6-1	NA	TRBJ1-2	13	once	TGTGCCAGCAAGAGTACTTCTAACTATGGCTACACCTTC	CASKSTSNYGYTF
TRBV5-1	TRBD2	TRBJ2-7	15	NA	TGCGCCAGCAGCTTGGGAGGGGACTACTCCTACGAGCAGTACTTC	CASSLGGDYSYEQYF
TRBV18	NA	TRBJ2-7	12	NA	TGTGCCAGCTCACTCCTGAGGAACGAGCAGTACTTC	CASSLLRNEQYF
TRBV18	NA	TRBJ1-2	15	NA	TGTGCCAGCTCACCACCGGGGGGATCGGACTATGGCTACACCTTC	CASSPPGGSDYGYTF
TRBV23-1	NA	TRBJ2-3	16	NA	TGCGCCAGCCCGCTCCAGGAGGGGGGCGACACAGATACGCAGTATTTT	CASPLQEGGDTDTQYF
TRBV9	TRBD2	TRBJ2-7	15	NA	TGTGCCAGCAGCGTCGCTAGCGGGCTGTCCTACGAGCAGTACTTC	CASSVASGLSYEQYF
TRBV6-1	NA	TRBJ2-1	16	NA	TGTGCCAGCAGTGCCCTTACCCTCCTTCTGTACAATGAGCAGTTCTTC	CASSALTLLLYNEQFF
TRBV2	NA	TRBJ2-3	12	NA	TGTGCCAGCGCCGACCGTCCCAATACGCAGTATTTT	CASADRPNTQYF
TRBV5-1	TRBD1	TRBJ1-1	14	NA	TGCGCCAGCAGCGGACAGGGGATTTTGACTGAAGCTTTCTTT	CASSGQGILTEAFF
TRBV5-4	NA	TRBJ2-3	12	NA	TGTGCCAGCAGGGTGGACACAGATACGCAGTATTTT	CASRVDTDTQYF
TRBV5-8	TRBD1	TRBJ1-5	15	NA	TGTGCCAGCAGCGCAGGGACAGGTTACAATCAGCCCCAGCATTTT	CASSAGTGYNQPQHF
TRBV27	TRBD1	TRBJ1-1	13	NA	TGTGCCAGCAGTGAACCAGGGGGAGCTGAAGCTTTCTTT	CASSEPGGAEAFF
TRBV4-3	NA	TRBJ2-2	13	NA	TGCGCCAGCAGCCTTCATACGGCCGGGGAGCTGTTTTTT	CASSLHTAGELFF
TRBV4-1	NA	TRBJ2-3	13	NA	TGCGCCAGCAGCCAACTAGCTTCAGATACGCAGTATTTT	CASSQLASDTQYF
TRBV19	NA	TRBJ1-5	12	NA	TGTGCCAGCAGGGTCGGGGATCAGCCCCAGCATTTT	CASRVGDQPQHF
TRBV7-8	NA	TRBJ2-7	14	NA	TGTGCCAGCAGCTCCCCGGGACTGCCAAGGGAGCAGTACTTC	CASSSPGLPREQYF